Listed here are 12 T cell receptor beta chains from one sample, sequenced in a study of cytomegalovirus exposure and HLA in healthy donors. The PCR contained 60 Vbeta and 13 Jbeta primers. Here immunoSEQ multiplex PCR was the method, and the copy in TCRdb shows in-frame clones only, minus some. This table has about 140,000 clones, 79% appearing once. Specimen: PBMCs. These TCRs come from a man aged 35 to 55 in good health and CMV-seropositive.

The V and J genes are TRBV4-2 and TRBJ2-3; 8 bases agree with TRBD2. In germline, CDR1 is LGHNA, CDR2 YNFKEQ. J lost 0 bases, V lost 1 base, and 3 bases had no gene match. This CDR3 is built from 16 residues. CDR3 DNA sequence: TGTGCCAGCAGCCAAGGAGCGGGGGCAAGCACAGATACGCAGTATTTT. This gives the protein CASSQGAGASTDTQYF.

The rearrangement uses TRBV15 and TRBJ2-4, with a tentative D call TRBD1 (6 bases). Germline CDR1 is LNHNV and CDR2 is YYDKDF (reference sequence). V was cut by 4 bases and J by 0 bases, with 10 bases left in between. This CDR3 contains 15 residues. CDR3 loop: CATSTRGGAKNIQYF. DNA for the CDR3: TGTGCCACCAGCACCAGGGGTGGAGCCAAAAACATTCAGTACTTC.

The CDR3 sequence: CASSLLLAAEETQYF. The CDR3 region has the DNA TGTGCCAGCAGTCTCCTCCTAGCGGCTGAAGAGACCCAGTACTTC. The chain links TRBV6-6 to TRBJ2-5; 7 nucleotides agree with TRBD2. Germline V gene data show CDR1 as MNHNY and CDR2 as SVGAGI (reference sequence). The CDR3 consists of 15 residues. The junction had 9 bases not matched to a gene; V was cut back by 5 bases and J by 3 bases.

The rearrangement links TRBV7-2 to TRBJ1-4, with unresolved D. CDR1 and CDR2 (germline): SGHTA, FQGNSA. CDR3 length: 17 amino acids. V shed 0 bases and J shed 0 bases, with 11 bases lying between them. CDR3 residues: CASSLAGRGTTNEKLFF. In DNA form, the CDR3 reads TGTGCCAGCAGCTTAGCCGGCAGAGGAACAACTAATGAAAAACTGTTTTTT.

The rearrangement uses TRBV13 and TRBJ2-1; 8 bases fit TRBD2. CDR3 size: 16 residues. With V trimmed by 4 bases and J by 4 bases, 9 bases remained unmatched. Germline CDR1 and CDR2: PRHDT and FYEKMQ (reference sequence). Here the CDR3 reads CASSSYSGNPYNEQFF. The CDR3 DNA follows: TGTGCCAGCAGCTCCTATAGCGGGAACCCTTACAATGAGCAGTTCTTC.

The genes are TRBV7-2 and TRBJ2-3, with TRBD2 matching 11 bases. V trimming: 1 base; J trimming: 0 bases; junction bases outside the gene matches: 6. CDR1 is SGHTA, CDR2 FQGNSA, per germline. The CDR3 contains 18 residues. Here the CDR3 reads CASSLVGTSGTSTDTQYF. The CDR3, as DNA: TGTGCCAGCAGCTTAGTTGGGACTAGCGGAACTAGCACAGATACGCAGTATTTT.

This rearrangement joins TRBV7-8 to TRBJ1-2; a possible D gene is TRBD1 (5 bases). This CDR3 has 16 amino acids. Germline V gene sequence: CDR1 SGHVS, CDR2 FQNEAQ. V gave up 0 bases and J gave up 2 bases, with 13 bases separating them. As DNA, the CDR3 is TGTGCCAGCAGCTTAGCGCGTCCGGGGGAGAACTATGGCTACACCTTC. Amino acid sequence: CASSLARPGENYGYTF.

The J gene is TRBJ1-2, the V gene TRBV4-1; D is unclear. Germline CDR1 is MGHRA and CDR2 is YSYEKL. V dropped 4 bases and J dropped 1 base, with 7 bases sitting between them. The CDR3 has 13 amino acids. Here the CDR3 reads CASSPGSNYGYTF. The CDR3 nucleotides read TGCGCCAGCAGCCCTGGGAGTAACTATGGCTACACCTTC.

The CDR3 DNA reads TGTGCCAGCTCACCATCGGGTCACACCTACGAGCAGTACTTC. Its translation: CASSPSGHTYEQYF. The chain links TRBV18 to TRBJ2-7; D gene ambiguous. Per the germline V gene, CDR1 is KGHSH and CDR2 is LQKENI. Between the trimmed V and J ends, which lost 2 bases and 2 bases, there was a span of 10 bases. The CDR3 covers 14 residues.

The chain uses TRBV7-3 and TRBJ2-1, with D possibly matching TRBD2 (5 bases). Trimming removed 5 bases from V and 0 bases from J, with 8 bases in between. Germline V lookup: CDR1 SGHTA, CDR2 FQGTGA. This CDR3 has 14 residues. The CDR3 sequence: CASSVGSSYNEQFF. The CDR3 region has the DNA TGTGCCAGCAGCGTAGGGAGCTCCTACAATGAGCAGTTCTTC.

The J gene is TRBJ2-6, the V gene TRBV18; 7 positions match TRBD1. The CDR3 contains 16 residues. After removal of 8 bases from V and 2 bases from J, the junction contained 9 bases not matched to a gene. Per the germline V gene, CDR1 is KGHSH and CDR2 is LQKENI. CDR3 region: CASTPVQGAGANVLTF. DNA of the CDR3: TGTGCCAGCACCCCTGTCCAGGGGGCTGGGGCCAACGTCCTGACTTTC.

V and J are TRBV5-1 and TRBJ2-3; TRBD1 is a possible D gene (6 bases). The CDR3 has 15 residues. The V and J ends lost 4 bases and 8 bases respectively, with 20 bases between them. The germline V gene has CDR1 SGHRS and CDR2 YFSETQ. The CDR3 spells CASSPSGQGLVTQYF. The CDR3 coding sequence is TGCGCCAGCAGCCCCTCTGGGCAGGGGCTGGTTACGCAGTATTTT.